One sample yielded the 20 T cell receptor beta chains listed below, sequenced in a study of T cell clonotyping in hematopoietic cell transplantation. TCRdb's copy holds only in-frame clones and misses some; the assay was immunoSEQ multiplex PCR. The table records roughly 12,000 clones, under 50% of them present only once. Specimen: peripheral blood mononuclear cells. Source of these receptors: a middle-aged man in good health. Some clones in this sample may be carry-over from other donors' samples.

The chain is built from TRBV29-1 and TRBJ1-5; 10 bases are shared with TRBD1. The CDR3 extends over 15 amino acids. Germline values: CDR1 SQVTM, CDR2 ANQGSEA. Trimming at V came to 4 bases and at J to 2 bases, leaving 5 bases not matched to a gene. The CDR3 DNA sequence: TGCAGCGTTGTATCCGGGACAGGGGGCAATCAGCCCCAGCATTTT. It translates to CSVVSGTGGNQPQHF.

V usage is TRBV6-5 and J usage is TRBJ2-1, with a weak D call TRBD1 (5 bases). Germline V gene sequence: CDR1 MNHEY, CDR2 SVGAGI. V lost 5 bases and J 5 bases, leaving 16 bases between the germline ends. The CDR3 runs 15 residues. CDR3 loop: CASSTTVRSHNEQFF. CDR3 nucleotides: TGTGCCAGCAGTACGACAGTGAGGTCCCACAATGAGCAGTTCTTC.

The gene calls are TRBV30 and TRBJ2-5; D is undetermined. The CDR3 length is 11 residues. From germline, CDR1 is GTSNPN and CDR2 SVGIG (reference sequence). Trimming cost V 1 base and J 5 bases, with 5 bases left between them. The CDR3 reads CAWSGGETQYF. CDR3 in DNA: TGTGCCTGGAGTGGTGGGGAGACCCAGTACTTC.

The chain is built from TRBV29-1 and TRBJ2-2; possibly TRBD1 for D (7 bases). Germline CDR1 SQVTM, CDR2 ANQGSEA. V was clipped by 5 bases and J by 2 bases, with 18 bases between them. This CDR3 is 16 amino acids long. The CDR3 region is CSVLKGAGSNTGELFF. CDR3 sequence (DNA): TGCAGCGTTCTAAAGGGGGCGGGATCCAACACCGGGGAGCTGTTTTTT.

The chain uses TRBV6-5 and TRBJ2-4; 7 bases agree with TRBD2. Germline CDR1 reads MNHEY; CDR2 reads SVGAGI. With 4 bases clipped from V and 0 bases from J, the junction kept 6 bases outside the gene matches. The CDR3 covers 16 residues. The CDR3 DNA follows: TGTGCCAGCAGTTCTAGCGGCCCCATAGCCAAAAACATTCAGTACTTC. Residues: CASSSSGPIAKNIQYF.

Only a few counts were recorded for this clone. This chain joins TRBV9 and TRBJ2-7; TRBD1 agrees at 11 bases. The CDR3 is made up of 15 amino acids. The germline gives CDR1 SGDLS, CDR2 YYNGEE. V trimming: 0 bases; J trimming: 7 bases; junction bases outside the gene matches: 6. CDR3 nucleotides: TGTGCCAGCAGCGTAGAGGGACAGGGGGATCGGGAGCAGTACTTC. Amino acids: CASSVEGQGDREQYF.

The CDR3 DNA reads TGTGCCAGCAGCCAAGTCTGGACTAGCGGAAGAGATACGCAGTATTTT. Translating gives CASSQVWTSGRDTQYF. This sequence joins TRBV14 and TRBJ2-3; 10 bases are a match to TRBD2. The CDR3 has 16 amino acids. V gave up 1 base and J gave up 5 bases; unmatched junction bases: 6. Looked up from germline, CDR1 is SGHDN and CDR2 is FVKESK.

The chain joins TRBV6-5 to TRBJ2-2; D is possibly TRBD2 (5 bases). The CDR3 extends over 14 amino acids. The germline V and J ends were trimmed by 6 bases and 5 bases, with 13 bases remaining between them. Germline loops: CDR1 MNHEY, CDR2 SVGAGI. The CDR3 nucleotides are TGTGCCAGCAGCAGAGGGCGCACTACCGGGGAGCTGTTTTTT. It translates to CASSRGRTTGELFF.

The table lists this clone with a few counts. The rearrangement joins TRBV5-4 to TRBJ1-5; D is perhaps TRBD1 (6 bases). Trimming took 4 bases from V and 7 from J, leaving 9 bases between them. Germline-derived CDR1 and CDR2 are SGHNT and YYREEE (reference sequence). CDR3 length: 12 residues. The CDR3 DNA is TGTGCCAGCAGCACACAGGGACAGCCCCAGCATTTT. It encodes CASSTQGQPQHF.

V usage is TRBV9 and J usage is TRBJ2-1; the match to TRBD2 covers 8 bases. Trimming removed 0 bases from V and 0 bases from J; junction bases left unmatched: 2. This CDR3 is 16 amino acids long. Germline V lookup: CDR1 SGDLS, CDR2 YYNGEE. CDR3 protein: CASSVESGSSYNEQFF. CDR3 bases: TGTGCCAGCAGCGTAGAGAGCGGGAGCTCCTACAATGAGCAGTTCTTC.

V is TRBV6-1 and J is TRBJ2-7, with D perhaps matching TRBD1 or TRBD2 (5 bases each). Germline V gives CDR1 MNHNS, CDR2 SASEGT. There are 13 residues in the CDR3. V dropped 2 bases and J dropped 6 bases, with 11 bases sitting between them. CDR3 amino acids: CASSEQGGGEQYF. CDR3 nucleotides: TGTGCCAGCAGTGAACAGGGTGGGGGCGAGCAGTACTTC.

This clone was seen a few times. This chain links TRBV5-1 with TRBJ1-4; 9 nucleotides match TRBD1. Germline V gene lookup returns CDR1 SGHRS and CDR2 YFSETQ. CDR3 length: 16 residues. J gave up 10 bases and V 2 bases, and 12 bases lay outside the gene matches. As DNA, the CDR3 is TGCGCCAGCAGCTTAGATCCCCCGGGACAGGGCGTAAAACTGTTTTTT. As protein: CASSLDPPGQGVKLFF.

This clone has a single count. The CDR3 sequence is CASKVVVDGLFF. Written as DNA, the CDR3 is TGTGCCAGCAAAGTTGTCGTGGACGGACTGTTTTTT. V is TRBV2 and J is TRBJ1-4, with D unresolved. Germline V gives CDR1 SNHLY, CDR2 FYNNEI. With 7 bases removed from V and 13 bases from J, the gap between germline ends came to 16 bases. CDR3 size: 12 residues.

This clone was seen only a few times. The V and J genes are TRBV10-3 and TRBJ1-3; 7 bases are a match to TRBD1. The length of the CDR3 is 17 residues. Per the germline V gene, CDR1 is ENHRY and CDR2 is SYGVKD. V lost 1 base, J lost 1 base, and 7 bases stayed unmatched. CDR3 amino acids: CAISEFTGERSGNTIYF. CDR3 DNA sequence: TGTGCCATCAGTGAGTTCACAGGGGAGAGGTCTGGAAACACCATATATTTT.

The CDR3 here is CASSQDRGSLPEAFF. The CDR3, as DNA: TGCGCCAGCAGCCAAGACCGGGGTTCTTTGCCTGAAGCTTTCTTT. This sequence joins TRBV4-3 and TRBJ1-1, with unresolved D. This CDR3 has 15 amino acids. Germline-derived CDR1 and CDR2 are LGHNA and YSLEER. The ends were cut back, 0 bases at V and 6 bases at J, with 14 bases in the middle.

The CDR3 protein is CASSEGAAYYGYTF. CDR3 sequence (DNA): TGTGCCAGCAGTGAGGGGGCGGCCTACTATGGCTACACCTTC. The chain carries TRBV6-1 and TRBJ1-2; D is perhaps TRBD1 (6 bases). Germline lookup yields CDR1 MNHNS and CDR2 SASEGT. This CDR3 has 14 amino acids. The V end lost 3 bases, the J end lost 3 bases, and 11 bases lay between the germline ends.

V usage is TRBV5-6 and J usage is TRBJ2-7; possible D gene TRBD1, 5 bases. The CDR3 has 15 amino acids. Germline V CDR1 and CDR2: SGHDT, YYEEEE. Between the trimmed V and J ends, which lost 4 bases and 2 bases, there was a span of 16 bases. In nucleotides, the CDR3 is TGTGCCAGCAGCCCCGCAGACAGCTTTCCCTACGAGCAGTACTTC. This sequence encodes CASSPADSFPYEQYF.

The rearrangement joins TRBV7-2 to TRBJ2-2; TRBD1 matches at 9 bases. With V trimmed by 5 bases and J by 6 bases, 10 bases remained unmatched. This CDR3 comprises 16 residues. The V gene's germline CDR1 is SGHTA and CDR2 FQGNSA. The CDR3 nucleotides are TGTGCCAGCAGCCTTCCGGGACAGGGATCTCCCGGGGAGCTGTTTTTT. This encodes CASSLPGQGSPGELFF.

The rearrangement joins TRBV30 to TRBJ1-5; 7 positions agree with TRBD1. This CDR3 spans 16 amino acids. The V gene's germline CDR1 is GTSNPN and CDR2 SVGIG (reference sequence). With V trimmed by 0 bases and J by 7 bases, 12 bases remained unmatched. CDR3 DNA sequence: TGTGCCTGGAGTGTATCAGGGGGGGGCGGGTTGCAGCCCCAGCATTTT. Translated, it gives CAWSVSGGGGLQPQHF.

The chain employs TRBV13 and TRBJ2-7; D may correspond to TRBD1 or TRBD2 (5 bases each). CDR3 size: 15 residues. In germline, CDR1 is PRHDT, CDR2 FYEKMQ (reference sequence). V dropped 4 bases and J dropped 1 base, with 14 bases sitting between them. CDR3 protein: CASSSHRDPSYEQYF. The CDR3 DNA follows: TGTGCCAGCAGCTCACACCGGGACCCGTCCTACGAGCAGTACTTC.